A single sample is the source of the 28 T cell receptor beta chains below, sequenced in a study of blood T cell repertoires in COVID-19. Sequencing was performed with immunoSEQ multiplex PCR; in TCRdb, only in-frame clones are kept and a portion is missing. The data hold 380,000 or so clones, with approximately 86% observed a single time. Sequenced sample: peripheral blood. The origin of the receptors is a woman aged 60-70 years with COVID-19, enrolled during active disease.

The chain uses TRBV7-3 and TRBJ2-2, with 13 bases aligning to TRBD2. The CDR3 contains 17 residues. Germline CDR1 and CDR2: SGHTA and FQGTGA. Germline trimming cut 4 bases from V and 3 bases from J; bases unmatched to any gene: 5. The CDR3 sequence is CASSSPGLAGYTGELFF. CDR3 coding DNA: TGTGCCAGCAGCTCCCCGGGACTAGCGGGGTACACCGGGGAGCTGTTTTTT.

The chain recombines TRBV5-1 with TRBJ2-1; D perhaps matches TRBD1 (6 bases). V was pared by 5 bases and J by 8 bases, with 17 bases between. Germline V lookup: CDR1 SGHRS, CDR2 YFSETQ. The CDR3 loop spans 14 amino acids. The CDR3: CASRSARGWDEQFF. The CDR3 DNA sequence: TGCGCCAGCAGGTCCGCTAGGGGGTGGGATGAGCAGTTCTTC.

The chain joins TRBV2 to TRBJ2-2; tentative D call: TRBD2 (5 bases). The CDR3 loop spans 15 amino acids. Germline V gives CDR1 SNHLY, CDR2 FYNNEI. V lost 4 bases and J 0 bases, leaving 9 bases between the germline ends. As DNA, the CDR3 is TGTGCCAGCAGTGTTCGAGGGACGAACACCGGGGAGCTGTTTTTT. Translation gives CASSVRGTNTGELFF.

This CDR3 is CASSFLRVRGELFF. In DNA, the CDR3 is TGTGCCAGCAGCTTTCTCAGGGTTCGCGGGGAGCTGTTTTTT. The V gene is TRBV11-2, the J gene TRBJ2-2; a weak D match, TRBD1 (5 bases). The CDR3 consists of 14 residues. Germline CDR1 and CDR2: SGHAT and FQNNGV. Trimming removed 3 bases from V and 7 bases from J, with 12 bases in between.

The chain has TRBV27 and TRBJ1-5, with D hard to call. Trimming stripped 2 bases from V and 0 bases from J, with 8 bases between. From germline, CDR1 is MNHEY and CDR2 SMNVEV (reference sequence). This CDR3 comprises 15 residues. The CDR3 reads CASSLREYSNQPQHF. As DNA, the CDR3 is TGTGCCAGCAGTTTAAGGGAGTATAGCAATCAGCCCCAGCATTTT.

CDR3 coding DNA: TGTGCCTCAGAGGGACAGGGGAGTGCTAACTATGGCTACACCTTC. Translating it yields CASEGQGSANYGYTF. This chain connects TRBV3-1 (or the pseudogene TRBV3-2) to TRBJ1-2; 10 bases fit TRBD1. V shed 11 bases, J shed 0 bases, and the junction held 9 bases outside the gene matches. The CDR3 consists of 15 residues. Germline lookup yields CDR1 LGHDT and CDR2 YNNKEL (reference sequence).

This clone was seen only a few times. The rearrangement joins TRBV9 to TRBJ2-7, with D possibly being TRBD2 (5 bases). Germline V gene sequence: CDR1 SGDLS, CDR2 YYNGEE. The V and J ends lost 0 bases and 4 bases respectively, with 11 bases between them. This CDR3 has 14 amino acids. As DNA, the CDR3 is TGTGCCAGCAGCGTAGAACATCGGGGATACGAGCAGTACTTC. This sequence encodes CASSVEHRGYEQYF.

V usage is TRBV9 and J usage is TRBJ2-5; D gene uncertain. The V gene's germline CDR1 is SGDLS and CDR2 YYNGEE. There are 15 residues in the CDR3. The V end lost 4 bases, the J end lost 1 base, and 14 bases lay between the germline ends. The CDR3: CASSIRGEIQETQYF. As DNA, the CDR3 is TGTGCCAGCAGCATAAGAGGAGAGATCCAAGAGACCCAGTACTTC.

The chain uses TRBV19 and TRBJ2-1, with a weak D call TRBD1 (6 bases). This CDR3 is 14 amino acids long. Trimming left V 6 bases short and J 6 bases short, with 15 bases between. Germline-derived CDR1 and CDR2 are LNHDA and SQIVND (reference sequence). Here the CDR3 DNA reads TGTGCCAGTAGCTCCCACAACAGGGTCAATGAGCAGTTCTTC. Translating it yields CASSSHNRVNEQFF. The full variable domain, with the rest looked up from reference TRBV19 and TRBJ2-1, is DGGITQSPKYLFRKEGQNVTLSCEQNLNHDAMYWYRQDPGQGLRLIYYSQIVNDFQKGDIAEGYSVSREKKESFPLTVTSAQKNPTAFYLCASSSHNRVNEQFFGPGTRLTVL.

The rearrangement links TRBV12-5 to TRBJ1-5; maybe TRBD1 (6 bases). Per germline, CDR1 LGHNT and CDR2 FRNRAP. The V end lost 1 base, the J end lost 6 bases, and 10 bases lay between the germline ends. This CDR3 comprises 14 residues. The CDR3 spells CASGLGTGFQPQHF. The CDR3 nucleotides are TGTGCTAGTGGTTTGGGCACAGGGTTTCAGCCCCAGCATTTT. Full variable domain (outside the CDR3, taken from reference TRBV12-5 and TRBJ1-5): DARVTQTPRHKVTEMGQEVTMRCQPILGHNTVFWYRQTMMQGLELLAYFRNRAPLDDSGMPKDRFSAEMPDATLATLKIQPSEPRDSAVYFCASGLGTGFQPQHFGDGTRLSIL.

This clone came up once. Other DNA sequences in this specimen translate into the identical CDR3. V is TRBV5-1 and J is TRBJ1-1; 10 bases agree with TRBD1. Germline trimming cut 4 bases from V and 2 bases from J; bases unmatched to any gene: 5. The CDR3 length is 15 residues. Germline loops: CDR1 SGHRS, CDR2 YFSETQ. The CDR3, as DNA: TGCGCCAGCAGCCCAGGACAGGGGGTTAACACTGAAGCTTTCTTT. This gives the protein CASSPGQGVNTEAFF.

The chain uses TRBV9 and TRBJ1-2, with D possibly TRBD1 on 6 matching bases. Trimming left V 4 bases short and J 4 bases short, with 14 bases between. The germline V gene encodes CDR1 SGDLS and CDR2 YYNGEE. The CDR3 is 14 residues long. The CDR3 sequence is CASSPPDRPYGYTF. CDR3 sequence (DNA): TGTGCCAGCAGCCCTCCCGACAGGCCCTATGGCTACACCTTC.

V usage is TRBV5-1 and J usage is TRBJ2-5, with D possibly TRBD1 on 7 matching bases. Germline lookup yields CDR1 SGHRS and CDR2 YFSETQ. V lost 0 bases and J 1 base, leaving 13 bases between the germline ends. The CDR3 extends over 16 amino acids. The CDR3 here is CASSLGQQGGQETQYF. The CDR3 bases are TGCGCCAGCAGCTTGGGCCAGCAGGGGGGCCAAGAGACCCAGTACTTC.

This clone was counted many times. The CDR3 DNA is TGCGCCAGCAGCCCCCGACAGGGTCATACTGAAGCTTTCTTT. Translating it yields CASSPRQGHTEAFF. The chain carries TRBV4-1 and TRBJ1-1, with 7 positions matching TRBD1. The CDR3 extends over 14 amino acids. With V trimmed by 4 bases and J by 5 bases, 7 bases remained unmatched. Per germline, CDR1 MGHRA and CDR2 YSYEKL.

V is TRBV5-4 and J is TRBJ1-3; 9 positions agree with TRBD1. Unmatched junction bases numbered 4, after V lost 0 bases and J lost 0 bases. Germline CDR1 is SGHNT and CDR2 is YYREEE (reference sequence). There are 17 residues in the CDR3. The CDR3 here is CASSLGGQGGSGNTIYF. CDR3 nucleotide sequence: TGTGCCAGCAGCTTGGGGGGACAGGGTGGCTCTGGAAACACCATATATTTT.

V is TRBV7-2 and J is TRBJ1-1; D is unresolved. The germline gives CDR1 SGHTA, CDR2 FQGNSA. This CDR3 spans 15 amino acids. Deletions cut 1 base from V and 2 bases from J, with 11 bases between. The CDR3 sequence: CASSLGLRTNTEAFF. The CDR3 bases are TGTGCCAGCAGCTTAGGTTTGCGGACTAACACTGAAGCTTTCTTT.

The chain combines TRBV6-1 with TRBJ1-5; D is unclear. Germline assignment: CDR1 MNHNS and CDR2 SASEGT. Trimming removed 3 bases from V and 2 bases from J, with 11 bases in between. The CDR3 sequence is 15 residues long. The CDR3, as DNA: TGTGCCAGCAGTGAGGGAGGGAGGGGCAATCAGCCCCAGCATTTT. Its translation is CASSEGGRGNQPQHF.

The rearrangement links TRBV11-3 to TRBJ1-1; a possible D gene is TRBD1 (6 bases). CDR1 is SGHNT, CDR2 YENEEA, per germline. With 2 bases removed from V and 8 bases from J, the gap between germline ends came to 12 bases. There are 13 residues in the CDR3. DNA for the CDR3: TGTGCCAGCAGCTTAAACAGGGATGTGGAAGCTTTCTTT. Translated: CASSLNRDVEAFF.

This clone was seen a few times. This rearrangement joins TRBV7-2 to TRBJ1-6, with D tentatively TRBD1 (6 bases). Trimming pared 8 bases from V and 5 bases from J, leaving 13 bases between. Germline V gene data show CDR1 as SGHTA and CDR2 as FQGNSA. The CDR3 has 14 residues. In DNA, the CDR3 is TGTGCCAGCGGAAGAACAGGGAATAATTCACCCCTCCACTTT. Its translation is CASGRTGNNSPLHF.

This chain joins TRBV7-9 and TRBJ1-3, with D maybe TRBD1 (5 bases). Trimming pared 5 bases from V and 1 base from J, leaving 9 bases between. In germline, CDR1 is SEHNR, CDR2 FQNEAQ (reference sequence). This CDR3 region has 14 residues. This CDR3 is CASSRPGSGNTIYF. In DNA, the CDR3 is TGTGCCAGCAGCCGGCCAGGGTCTGGAAACACCATATATTTT. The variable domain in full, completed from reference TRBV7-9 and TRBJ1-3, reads DTGVSQNPRHKITKRGQNVTFRCDPISEHNRLYWYRQTLGQGPEFLTYFQNEAQLEKSRLLSDRFSAERPKGSFSTLEIQRTEQGDSAMYLCASSRPGSGNTIYFGEGSWLTVV.

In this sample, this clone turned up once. In nucleotides, the CDR3 is TGTGCCAGTAGTATATCGAACCGCCGGGGGTATGGCTACACCTTC. It encodes CASSISNRRGYGYTF. The rearrangement joins TRBV19 to TRBJ1-2, with a weak D call TRBD1 (5 bases). Trimming left V 2 bases short and J 5 bases short, with 15 bases between. Germline CDR1 and CDR2: LNHDA and SQIVND (reference sequence). The CDR3 contains 15 residues.

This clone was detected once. Here the CDR3 reads CASSKTGDTEAFF. CDR3 DNA sequence: TGTGCCAGCAGCAAGACAGGGGACACTGAAGCTTTCTTT. V gene TRBV7-6 combines with J gene TRBJ1-1; TRBD1 matches 8 bases. This CDR3 contains 13 residues. V shed 5 bases, J shed 3 bases, and the junction held 2 bases outside the gene matches. Germline CDR1 is SGHVS and CDR2 is FNYEAQ.

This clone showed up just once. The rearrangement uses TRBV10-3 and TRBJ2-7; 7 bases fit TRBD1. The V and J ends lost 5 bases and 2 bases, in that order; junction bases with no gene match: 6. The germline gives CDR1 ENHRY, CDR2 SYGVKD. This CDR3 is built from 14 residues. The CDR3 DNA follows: TGTGCCATCAGTTTGACAGGGATCACCTACGAGCAGTACTTC. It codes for CAISLTGITYEQYF.

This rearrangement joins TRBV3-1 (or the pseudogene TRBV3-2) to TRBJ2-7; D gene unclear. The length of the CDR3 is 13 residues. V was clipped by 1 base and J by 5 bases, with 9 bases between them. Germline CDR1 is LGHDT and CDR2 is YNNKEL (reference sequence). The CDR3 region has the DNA TGTGCCAGCAGCCAAGCCTATGACAACGAGCAGTACTTC. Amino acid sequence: CASSQAYDNEQYF.

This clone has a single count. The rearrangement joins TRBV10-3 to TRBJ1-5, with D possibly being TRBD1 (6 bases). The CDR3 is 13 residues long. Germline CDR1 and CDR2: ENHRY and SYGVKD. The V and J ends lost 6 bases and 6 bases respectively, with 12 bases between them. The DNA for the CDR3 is TGTGCCATCAGCGCGGGGGCGAGTCAGCCCCAGCATTTT. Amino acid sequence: CAISAGASQPQHF.

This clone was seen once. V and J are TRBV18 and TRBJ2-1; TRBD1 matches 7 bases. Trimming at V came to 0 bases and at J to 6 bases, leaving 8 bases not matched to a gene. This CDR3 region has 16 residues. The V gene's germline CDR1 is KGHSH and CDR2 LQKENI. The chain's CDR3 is CASSPPQGGASNEQFF. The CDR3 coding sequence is TGTGCCAGCTCACCACCTCAAGGGGGCGCGAGCAATGAGCAGTTCTTC.

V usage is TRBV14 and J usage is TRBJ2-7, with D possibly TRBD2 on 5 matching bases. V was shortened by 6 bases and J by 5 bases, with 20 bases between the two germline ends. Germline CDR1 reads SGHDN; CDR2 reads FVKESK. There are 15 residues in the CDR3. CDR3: CASSQLNGKKDEQYF. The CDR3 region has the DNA TGTGCCAGCAGTCAGCTTAACGGGAAGAAGGACGAGCAGTACTTC.

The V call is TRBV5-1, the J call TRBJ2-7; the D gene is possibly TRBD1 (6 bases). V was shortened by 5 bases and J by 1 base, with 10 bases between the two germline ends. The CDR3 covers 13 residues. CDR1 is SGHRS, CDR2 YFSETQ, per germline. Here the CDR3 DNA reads TGCGCCAGCAGAGCAGGGGCTTCCTACGAGCAGTACTTC. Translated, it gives CASRAGASYEQYF. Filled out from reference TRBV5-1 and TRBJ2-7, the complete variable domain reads KAGVTQTPRYLIKTRGQQVTLSCSPISGHRSVSWYQQTPGQGLQFLFEYFSETQRNKGNFPGRFSGRQFSNSRSEMNVSTLELGDSALYLCASRAGASYEQYFGPGTRLTVT.